The 13 T cell receptor beta chains given below trace back to one sample, sequenced in a study of tumor-infiltrating lymphocytes in primary liver carcinoma. Alongside blood RNA obtained from unsorted whole blood, germline DNA was also extracted. TCR beta cDNA was made from 400 to 600 ng total RNA with a constant-region primer. Nested multiplex PCR, run for three rounds with slightly modified ARM-PCR, yielded TCR beta libraries. TRBV1-TRBV30 forward primers paired with a C-beta reverse primer drove the first two PCR rounds, ten to eleven cycles each. TCRdb fed the multiplex PCR reads into MiXCR, producing one record per CDR3 protein. The sample shows hundreds of thousands of distinct CDR3 sequences, around three fifths of them seen only once. Source material: peripheral blood. These receptors originate from a woman aged 25 to 39 with primary liver carcinoma and hepatitis B virus infection.

In its sample, this clonotype was seen many times. The V and J genes are TRBV28 and TRBJ2-7; D tentatively reads TRBD1 or TRBD2 (7 bases each). Germline V lookup: CDR1 MDHEN, CDR2 SYDVKM. Between the trimmed V and J ends, which lost 6 bases and 2 bases, there was a span of 17 bases. The CDR3 is 15 amino acids. In DNA form, the CDR3 reads TGTGCCAGCAGGACATGGGGGGGACAGACCTACGAGCAGTACTTC. Amino acid sequence: CASRTWGGQTYEQYF.

The gene calls are TRBV7-9 and TRBJ2-7; D may be TRBD1 or TRBD2 (5 bases each). The CDR3 totals 14 residues. CDR1 SEHNR and CDR2 FQNEAQ come from the germline V gene (reference sequence). Trimming cost V 3 bases and J 3 bases, with 12 bases left between them. The CDR3 DNA sequence: TGTGCCAGCAGCTTCGGGACGGTTTTCTACGAGCAGTACTTC. Protein: CASSFGTVFYEQYF.

The sample holds a few counts of this clonotype. Being one base from a much bigger clone, this may be a read error. The chain couples TRBV7-8 to TRBJ2-1; D is perhaps TRBD2 (5 bases). The germline V gene encodes CDR1 SGHVS and CDR2 FQNEAQ. The CDR3 extends over 15 amino acids. CDR3 DNA: TGTGCCAACAGCTTTTCGTTTGGCGGGTACAATGAGCAGTTCTTC. It codes for CANSFSFGGYNEQFF.

This clonotype was picked up many times. Here the CDR3 DNA reads TGTGCCAGCAGCTTAGAGAGGCTAGCGGGAGGCGAGCAGTACTTC. This gives the protein CASSLERLAGGEQYF. The chain employs TRBV11-2 and TRBJ2-7, with 11 nucleotides matching TRBD2. Germline V CDR1 and CDR2: SGHAT, FQNNGV. With V trimmed by 0 bases and J by 6 bases, 4 bases remained unmatched. The CDR3 runs to 15 residues.

The chain recombines TRBV6-1 with TRBJ2-1, with D perhaps TRBD1 (6 bases). Trimming took 6 bases from V and 5 from J, leaving 17 bases between them. Germline V gene data show CDR1 as MNHNS and CDR2 as SASEGT. The CDR3 runs to 15 residues. The CDR3 reads CASRITGLINNEQFF. The CDR3, as DNA: TGTGCCAGCAGGATAACAGGGTTGATAAACAATGAGCAGTTCTTC.

The J gene is TRBJ2-6, the V gene TRBV5-1, with D uncertain. Per germline, CDR1 SGHRS and CDR2 YFSETQ. This CDR3 has 15 residues. Trimming shortened V by 1 base and J by 0 bases, and 5 bases separated the two germline ends. Written as DNA, the CDR3 is TGCGCCAGCAGCTTGCCGGTCTCTGGGGCCAACGTCCTGACTTTC. Translated: CASSLPVSGANVLTF.

To note about this clonotype: A read error is possible here, since a much larger clone lies one base away. This chain connects TRBV29-1 to TRBJ2-3, with 8 bases lining up with TRBD2. CDR1 and CDR2 from the germline V gene are SQVTM and ANQGSEA. After removal of 7 bases from V and 5 bases from J, the junction contained 8 bases not matched to a gene. The CDR3 contains 13 residues. The CDR3 region is CSGRDGGVDTQYF. The CDR3, as DNA: TGCAGCGGAAGGGACGGGGGGGTAGATACGCAGTATTTT.

This clonotype was detected many times. This chain connects TRBV6-5 to TRBJ2-1; 11 bases align to TRBD2. The germline V gene has CDR1 MNHEY and CDR2 SVGAGI. The CDR3 has 18 residues. The ends lost 0 bases at V and 10 bases at J; junction bases unmatched: 14. DNA for the CDR3: TGTGCCAGCAGTTACTCTAGGTCGAGGTTAGCGGGAGGGAAGGAGCAGTTCTTC. Protein product: CASSYSRSRLAGGKEQFF.

This chain joins TRBV30 and TRBJ2-1; no firm D call. CDR1 GTSNPN and CDR2 SVGIG come from the germline V gene (reference sequence). Trimming cost V 2 bases and J 13 bases, with 12 bases left between them. This CDR3 spans 11 amino acids. CDR3 region: CAWSREFPQFF. In nucleotides, the CDR3 is TGTGCCTGGAGTCGAGAATTCCCCCAGTTCTTC.

This clonotype was found many times. The chain uses TRBV4-1 and TRBJ1-4, with TRBD1 identical over 7 bases. The CDR3 has 16 residues. V was pared by 3 bases and J by 0 bases, with 4 bases of the junction left unmatched. Germline V CDR1 and CDR2: MGHRA, YSYEKL. The CDR3 bases are TGCGCCAGCAGCCAGCTAGGGACAGCAACTAATGAAAAACTGTTTTTT. Translation: CASSQLGTATNEKLFF.

This sequence joins TRBV12-3 or TRBV12-4 and TRBJ1-4; perhaps TRBD1 as D (6 bases). The CDR3 extends over 15 amino acids. Trimming left V 7 bases short and J 6 bases short, with 18 bases between. CDR3 nucleotide sequence: TGTGCCAGCACCCTCCGTGGGGGGCGGGATGAAAAACTGTTTTTT. Its translation is CASTLRGGRDEKLFF.

The J gene is TRBJ2-5, the V gene TRBV6-5; D remains unclear. Between the trimmed V and J ends, which lost 8 bases and 3 bases, there was a span of 13 bases. The V gene's germline CDR1 is MNHEY and CDR2 SVGAGI. This CDR3 is built from 13 residues. CDR3 DNA sequence: TGTGCCAGCGGCCCCTTGGGTGAAGAGACCCAGTACTTC. Translation gives CASGPLGEETQYF.

Ten or more counts support this clonotype. The CDR3 sequence is CASSSLQGTDTQYF. In DNA, the CDR3 is TGTGCCAGCAGTTCCCTACAGGGAACAGATACGCAGTATTTT. The chain couples TRBV12-3 or TRBV12-4 to TRBJ2-3; D possibly corresponds to TRBD1 (6 bases). The ends were cut back, 4 bases at V and 3 bases at J, with 11 bases in the middle. This CDR3 contains 14 residues.